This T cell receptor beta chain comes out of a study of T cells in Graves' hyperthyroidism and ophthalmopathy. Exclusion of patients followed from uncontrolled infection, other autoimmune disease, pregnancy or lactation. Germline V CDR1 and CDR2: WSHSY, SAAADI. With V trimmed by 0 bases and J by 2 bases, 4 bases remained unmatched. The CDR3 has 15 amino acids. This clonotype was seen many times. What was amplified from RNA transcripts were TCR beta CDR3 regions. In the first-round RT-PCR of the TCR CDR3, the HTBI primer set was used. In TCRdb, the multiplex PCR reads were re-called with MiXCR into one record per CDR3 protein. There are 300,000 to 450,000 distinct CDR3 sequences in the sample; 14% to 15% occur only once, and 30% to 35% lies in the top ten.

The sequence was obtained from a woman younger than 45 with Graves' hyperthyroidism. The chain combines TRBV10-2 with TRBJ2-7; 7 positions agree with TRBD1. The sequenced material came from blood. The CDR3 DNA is TGCGCCAGCAGTGAGTCGACAGGGTACCCCTACGAGCAGTACTTC. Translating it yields CASSESTGYPYEQYF.